By frequency, the clone carrying this T cell receptor beta chain registers medium-sized. What it recognizes is unknown. The data belong to a study of T cell clusters in autoimmune cytopenias. One tube held mixed TRB-A and TRB-B primer pools for touch-down PCR. TCRdb re-called the multiplex PCR reads and gives one entry per CDR3 protein, without DNA. In all, the sample yields 2,600 or so distinct CDR3 sequences. TRB was amplified from roughly 270 ng of peripheral blood genomic DNA per sample. This CDR3 has 14 residues. The germline V gene encodes CDR1 ENHRY and CDR2 SYGVKD. Study conclusions and caveats: TRB repertoire shifts in secondary cytopenia and chronic lymphocytic leukemia mostly reflected lymphoma, not autoimmunity. Compared with active autoimmune hepatitis patients, healthy donors showed about 3-fold more exclusive TRB clusters. Physiological T cell clusters of healthy donors were apparently absent in primary autoimmune cytopenia patients.

The chain couples TRBV10-3 to TRBJ2-7; the TCRdb call, TRBD1, lacks DNA for checking. The source is a human donor with an autoimmune cytopenia, with autoimmune hepatitis or in good health (not recorded which). The sequencing sample was made of peripheral blood. CDR3 loop: CAISDPGQGSEQYF.